Listed here are 17 T cell receptor beta chains from one sample, sequenced in a study of shared clonotypes between healthy human individuals (dated by TCRdb to 2020 to 2021). Receptor libraries were prepared by the immunoSEQ multiplex PCR assay. TCRdb carries this immuneACCESS record with in-frame sequences only. Its versions omit some clonotypes, under half of them owing to an unresolved V gene in the studies checked, with the rest unexplained. The sample table records 2 million to 2.5 million clones; less than 95% of these occur just once. Of the sample, 0.3% to 0.45% is held by the ten largest clones. The sequenced material came from naive CD4+ T cells from PBMCs. Per the publication, the cell subset or site label means: CD45RA+ positively selected. All receptors come from a young man in good health. Some clones in this sample may be carry-over from other donors' samples.

V is TRBV6-4 and J is TRBJ1-1, with TRBD1 identical over 7 bases. Germline V CDR1 and CDR2: MRHNA, SNTAGT. V lost 6 bases and J lost 0; bases outside the gene matches: 1. The CDR3 is 13 residues long. CDR3 region: CASRGQLNTEAFF. As DNA, the CDR3 is TGTGCCAGCAGGGGACAGCTGAACACTGAAGCTTTCTTT.

V usage is TRBV6-1 and J usage is TRBJ2-1; D is uncertain. Trimming removed 2 bases from V and 5 bases from J, with 10 bases in between. In germline, CDR1 is MNHNS, CDR2 SASEGT. This CDR3 comprises 14 residues. DNA for the CDR3: TGTGCCAGCAGTGAACTCGACTCGAACAATGAGCAGTTCTTC. Amino acids: CASSELDSNNEQFF.

The rearrangement uses TRBV27 and TRBJ2-3; D gene unclear. This CDR3 has 11 amino acids. Trimming removed 7 bases at V and 6 bases at J, with 8 bases between. Germline V gives CDR1 MNHEY, CDR2 SMNVEV (reference sequence). The CDR3 sequence: CASKFWDTQYF. The CDR3 region has the DNA TGTGCCAGCAAGTTCTGGGATACGCAGTATTTT.

This clone showed up just once. The gene calls are TRBV6-1 and TRBJ2-3, with 7 positions matching TRBD2. The V and J ends lost 2 bases and 1 base, in that order; junction bases with no gene match: 6. This CDR3 region has 16 residues. Germline CDR1 reads MNHNS; CDR2 reads SASEGT. The CDR3 bases are TGTGCCAGCAGTGAACGCCGGGAGGTCCGCACAGATACGCAGTATTTT. This translates into CASSERREVRTDTQYF.

The chain is built from TRBV15 and TRBJ2-7; 14 bases are shared with TRBD2. CDR1 LNHNV and CDR2 YYDKDF come from the germline V gene (reference sequence). There are 16 residues in the CDR3. J lost 4 bases, V lost 1 base, and 3 bases had no gene match. CDR3 DNA sequence: TGTGCCACCAGCAGAGGACTAGCGGGAGGGCCTTACGAGCAGTACTTC. It codes for CATSRGLAGGPYEQYF.

The CDR3 reads CASSVAATPGNTIYF. CDR3 coding DNA: TGTGCCAGCAGCGTAGCGGCCACCCCTGGAAACACCATATATTTT. The V gene is TRBV9, the J gene TRBJ1-3, with D uncertain. CDR3 length: 15 amino acids. Looked up from germline, CDR1 is SGDLS and CDR2 is YYNGEE. The germline V and J ends were trimmed by 0 bases and 2 bases, with 9 bases remaining between them.

The sample holds a few counts of this clone. The CDR3, as DNA: TGCAGCGTTGCGACCCTAACGGGAGCTTTCTTT. Amino acid sequence: CSVATLTGAFF. The chain has TRBV29-1 and TRBJ1-1; no clear D gene. V lost 4 bases and J 10 bases, leaving 13 bases between the germline ends. The CDR3 spans 11 residues. CDR1 and CDR2 from the germline V gene are SQVTM and ANQGSEA.

V and J are TRBV11-1 and TRBJ2-5; the D is unclear. The last part of the DNA fits TRBJ2-7 better; the J call may be wrong. CDR3 length: 14 residues. Germline CDR1 and CDR2: SGHAT and FQDESV (reference sequence). The CDR3 coding sequence is TGTGCCAGCAGCTTAGGGACGCAGACCTACGAGCAGTACTTC. It encodes CASSLGTQTYEQYF.

The chain is built from TRBV5-1 and TRBJ2-5; D is unclear. The ends were cut back, 3 bases at V and 3 bases at J, with 15 bases in the middle. This CDR3 is built from 15 residues. CDR1 is SGHRS, CDR2 YFSETQ, per germline. This CDR3 reads CASSWDLEIKETQYF. In DNA, the CDR3 is TGCGCCAGCAGCTGGGATTTGGAGATCAAAGAGACCCAGTACTTC.

The genes are TRBV29-1 and TRBJ2-2; D gene unclear. V gave up 6 bases and J gave up 2 bases, with 7 bases separating them. In germline, CDR1 is SQVTM, CDR2 ANQGSEA. The CDR3 loop spans 12 amino acids. The CDR3 DNA reads as TGCAGCGTGTTAGGAAACACCGGGGAGCTGTTTTTT. This gives the protein CSVLGNTGELFF.

The V call is TRBV6-6, the J call TRBJ2-3; D is ambiguous. V lost 4 bases to trimming and J lost 1 base, with 6 bases between them. Germline assignment: CDR1 MNHNY and CDR2 SVGAGI (reference sequence). The CDR3 has 13 residues. CDR3 region: CASSLPGTDTQYF. In DNA form, the CDR3 reads TGTGCCAGCAGTTTGCCTGGCACAGATACGCAGTATTTT.

This chain links TRBV28 with TRBJ2-2; TRBD1 aligns across 8 bases. The germline gives CDR1 MDHEN, CDR2 SYDVKM. J gave up 0 bases and V 7 bases, and 4 bases lay outside the gene matches. The CDR3 consists of 15 residues. The chain's CDR3 is CASMAGGANTGELFF. The CDR3 DNA follows: TGTGCCAGCATGGCAGGGGGCGCGAACACCGGGGAGCTGTTTTTT. Full variable domain (missing parts from reference TRBV28 and TRBJ2-2): DVKVTQSSRYLVKRTGEKVFLECVQDMDHENMFWYRQDPGLGLRLIYFSYDVKMKEKGDIPEGYSVSREKKERFSLILESASTNQTSMYLCASMAGGANTGELFFGEGSRLTVL.

The V call is TRBV2, the J call TRBJ1-1; D remains ambiguous. Looked up from germline, CDR1 is SNHLY and CDR2 is FYNNEI. The CDR3 loop spans 15 amino acids. The V and J ends lost 8 bases and 2 bases respectively, with 18 bases between them. The CDR3 here is CASLLPRAVNTEAFF. The CDR3 region has the DNA TGTGCCAGCCTGCTTCCAAGGGCCGTAAACACTGAAGCTTTCTTT.

The CDR3 region is CASSRVSGLNTEAFF. The CDR3 DNA follows: TGTGCCAGCAGCCGAGTTTCGGGGCTGAACACTGAAGCTTTCTTT. The V call is TRBV7-2, the J call TRBJ1-1; a weak D match, TRBD1 (5 bases). The CDR3 has 15 residues. The ends were cut back, 5 bases at V and 0 bases at J, with 13 bases in the middle. The germline CDR1 and CDR2 sequences are SGHTA and FQGNSA.

This clone has just one count. This sequence joins TRBV4-3 and TRBJ2-1, with D possibly being TRBD2 (5 bases). With 0 bases removed from V and 15 bases from J, the gap between germline ends came to 15 bases. Germline CDR1 reads LGHNA; CDR2 reads YSLEER. CDR3 size: 13 residues. CDR3 amino acids: CASSQDLGGMGFF. The CDR3 DNA follows: TGCGCCAGCAGCCAAGATCTTGGAGGTATGGGGTTCTTC.

The V gene is TRBV5-5, the J gene TRBJ2-6; D is perhaps TRBD1 (6 bases). The CDR3 sequence is 18 residues long. Trimming pared 3 bases from V and 2 bases from J, leaving 18 bases between. The germline gives CDR1 SGHKS, CDR2 YYEKEE (reference sequence). CDR3 nucleotides: TGTGCCAGCAGCTCGGTTGTGACAGGATCCCCTGGGGCCAACGTCCTGACTTTC. This gives the protein CASSSVVTGSPGANVLTF.

The V gene is TRBV19, the J gene TRBJ1-1, with TRBD1 as a possible D gene (6 bases). Germline CDR1 reads LNHDA; CDR2 reads SQIVND (reference sequence). CDR3 length: 14 residues. V gave up 4 bases and J gave up 1 base, with 10 bases separating them. The CDR3 protein is CASSTETGNTEAFF. CDR3 bases: TGTGCCAGTAGTACAGAGACAGGGAACACTGAAGCTTTCTTT. Complete variable domain (other parts from reference TRBV19 and TRBJ1-1): DGGITQSPKYLFRKEGQNVTLSCEQNLNHDAMYWYRQDPGQGLRLIYYSQIVNDFQKGDIAEGYSVSREKKESFPLTVTSAQKNPTAFYLCASSTETGNTEAFFGQGTRLTVV.